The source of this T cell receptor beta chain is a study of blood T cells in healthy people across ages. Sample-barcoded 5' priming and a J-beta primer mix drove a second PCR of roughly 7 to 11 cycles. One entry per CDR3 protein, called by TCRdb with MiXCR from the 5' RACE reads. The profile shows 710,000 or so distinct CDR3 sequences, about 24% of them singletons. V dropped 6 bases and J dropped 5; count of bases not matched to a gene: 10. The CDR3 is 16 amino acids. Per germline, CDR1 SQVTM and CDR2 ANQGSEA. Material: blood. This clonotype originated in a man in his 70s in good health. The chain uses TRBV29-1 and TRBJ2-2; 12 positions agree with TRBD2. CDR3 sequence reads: CSVGRTSGARTGELFF. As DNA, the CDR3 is TGCAGCGTGGGAAGGACTAGCGGGGCGAGAACCGGGGAGCTGTTTTTT.